This T cell receptor beta chain was captured by sequencing in a study of beta chain features in type 1 diabetes. Study-level results: Shorter TCRB CDR3s, moderately but significantly so, marked every one of the four CD4+ subsets in Type 1 diabetes patients.

This CDR3 is built from 14 residues. V dropped 7 bases and J dropped 0; count of bases not matched to a gene: 6. Per the germline V gene, CDR1 is LNHDA and CDR2 is SQIVND (reference sequence). Details on this clone: The antigen remains undetermined.

Expressed TCRB transcripts were sequenced because the isolated RNA had all been reverse transcribed beforehand. Reads from naive, central memory and regulatory T cell samples averaged approximately 3.4 million. Measured with immunoSEQ multiplex PCR; TCRdb has only the in-frame clones, and not every one. This table has 310,000 or so clones, approximately 16% appearing once. The chain links TRBV19 to TRBJ2-7; 7 nucleotides line up with TRBD1. Sequenced input: naive CD4+ T cells from blood. This receptor was taken from a man aged 18 to 30 with type 1 diabetes. The CDR3: CASKTTGPSYEQYF. In nucleotides, the CDR3 is TGTGCCAGTAAAACGACAGGGCCCTCCTACGAGCAGTACTTC.